This T cell receptor (beta chain) stems from a study of cytomegalovirus exposure and HLA in healthy donors. Study-wide findings and caveats: Cytomegalovirus association was listed for around 170 TCR beta chains. Sequencing likely generated an artifact that appeared as a cluster of highly shared sequence variants. The Asian-associated ancestry cluster reportedly had fewer N-insertions than the roughly 670-donor mean in a later analysis.

The PCR had 60 Vbeta and 13 Jbeta primers. Sequenced by immunoSEQ multiplex PCR; TCRdb stores in-frame clones only, minus some. The table includes about 180,000 clones, 70% to 85% detected once. About this clone: What it binds is not known.

Unmatched junction bases numbered 16, after V lost 8 bases and J lost 0 bases. The CDR3 extends over 19 amino acids. Looked up from germline, CDR1 is LNHDA and CDR2 is SQIVND (reference sequence). The sequence derives from a young man in good health and CMV-seronegative. Sequenced: PBMCs. This chain connects TRBV19 to TRBJ2-1, with 10 bases fitting TRBD2. CDR3 nucleotide sequence: TGTGCCAGTCACAGCGGGGGGGGAACCGATGGAAGCTCCTACAATGAGCAGTTCTTC. This sequence encodes CASHSGGGTDGSSYNEQFF.